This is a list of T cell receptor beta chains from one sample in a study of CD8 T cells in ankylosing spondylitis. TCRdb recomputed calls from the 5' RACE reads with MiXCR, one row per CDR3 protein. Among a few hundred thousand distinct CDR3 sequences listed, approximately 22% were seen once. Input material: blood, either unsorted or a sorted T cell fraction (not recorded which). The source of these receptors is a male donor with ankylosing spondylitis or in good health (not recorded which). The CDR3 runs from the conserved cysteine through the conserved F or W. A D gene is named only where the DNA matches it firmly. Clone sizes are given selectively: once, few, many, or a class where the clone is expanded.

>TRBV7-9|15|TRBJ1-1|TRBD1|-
CASSLFPGGGTEAFF
TGTGCCAGCAGCTTATTTCCAGGGGGGGGCACTGAAGCTTTCTTT
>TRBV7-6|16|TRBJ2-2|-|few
CASSSTTSGRVGELFF
TGTGCCAGCAGCTCCACTACGAGTGGCAGGGTCGGGGAGCTGTTTTTT
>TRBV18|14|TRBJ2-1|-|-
CPSSPGRTGREQFF
TGTCCCAGCTCACCCGGACGGACTGGGCGTGAGCAGTTCTTC
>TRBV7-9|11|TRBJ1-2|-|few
CASGGGYGYTF
TGTGCCAGCGGGGGGGGGTATGGCTACACCTTC
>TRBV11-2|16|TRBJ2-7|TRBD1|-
CASSFAGGVSSYEQYF
TGTGCCAGCAGCTTTGCAGGGGGCGTTAGCTCCTACGAGCAGTACTTC
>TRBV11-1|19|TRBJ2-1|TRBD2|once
CASSGDRGLAGVNYNEQFF
TGTGCCAGCAGCGGGGACCGGGGACTAGCGGGGGTCAACTACAATGAGCAGTTCTTC
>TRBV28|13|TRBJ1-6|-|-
CASSQIGRSPLHF
TGTGCCAGCAGTCAGATAGGGCGTTCACCCCTCCACTTT
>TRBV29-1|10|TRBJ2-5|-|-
CSVATETQYF
TGCAGCGTTGCCACGGAGACCCAGTACTTC
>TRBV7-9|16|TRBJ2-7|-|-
CASSGGFGTPPYEQYF
TGTGCCAGCAGCGGGGGGTTCGGGACCCCACCCTACGAGCAGTACTTC
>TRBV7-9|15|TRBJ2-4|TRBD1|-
CASSDTGVAKNIQYF
TGTGCCAGCAGCGATACAGGGGTTGCCAAAAACATTCAGTACTTC
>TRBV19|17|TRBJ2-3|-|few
CASSSTHLRELTDTQYF
TGTGCCAGTAGTTCAACGCACCTCAGGGAACTCACAGATACGCAGTATTTT
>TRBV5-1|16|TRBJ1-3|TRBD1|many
CASSFDRGGSGNTIYF
TGCGCCAGCAGCTTCGACAGGGGAGGATCTGGAAACACCATATATTTT
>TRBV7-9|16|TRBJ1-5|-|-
CASSQTSGPSNQPQHF
TGTGCCAGCAGCCAGACCTCGGGGCCTAGCAATCAGCCCCAGCATTTT
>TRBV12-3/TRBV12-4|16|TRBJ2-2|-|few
CASSFGDPGSARELFF
TGTGCCAGCAGTTTCGGAGATCCGGGCTCGGCCAGGGAGCTGTTTTTT
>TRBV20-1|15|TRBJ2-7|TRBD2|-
CSARDAGEPSYEQYF
TGCAGTGCTAGGGACGCGGGGGAGCCTTCCTACGAGCAGTACTTC
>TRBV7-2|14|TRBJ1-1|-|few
CASAWPGDGTEAFF
TGTGCCAGTGCATGGCCGGGGGACGGCACTGAAGCTTTCTTT
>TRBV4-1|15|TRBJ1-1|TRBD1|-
CASSQEVQGDTEAFF
TGCGCCAGCAGCCAAGAGGTGCAGGGGGACACTGAAGCTTTCTTT
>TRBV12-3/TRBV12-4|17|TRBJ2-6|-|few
CASSLGGWNLGANVLTF
TGTGCCAGCAGTTTAGGTGGTTGGAACCTTGGGGCCAACGTCCTGACTTTC
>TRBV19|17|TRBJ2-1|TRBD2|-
CASSILVRDYSYNEQFF
TGTGCCAGTAGTATATTGGTACGGGACTATTCCTACAATGAGCAGTTCTTC
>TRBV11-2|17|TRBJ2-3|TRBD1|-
CASSFPRDRDGADTQYF
TGTGCCAGCAGCTTCCCCCGGGACAGGGATGGGGCAGATACGCAGTATTTT
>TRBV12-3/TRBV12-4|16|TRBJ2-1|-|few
CASSLRGGSAYNEQFF
TGTGCCAGCAGTTTAAGGGGCGGCTCGGCCTACAATGAGCAGTTCTTC
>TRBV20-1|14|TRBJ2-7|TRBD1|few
CSATTRDRGDEQYF
TGCAGTGCAACCACCCGGGACAGGGGTGACGAGCAGTACTTC
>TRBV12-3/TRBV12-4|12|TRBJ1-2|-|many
CASSPGGRGYTF
TGTGCCAGCAGCCCAGGAGGAAGGGGCTACACCTTC
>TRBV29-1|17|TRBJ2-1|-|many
CSVEGVWGKGSYNEQFF
TGCAGCGTTGAAGGTGTGTGGGGGAAAGGATCCTACAATGAGCAGTTCTTC
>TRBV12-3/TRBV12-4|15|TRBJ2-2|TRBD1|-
CASSWGTGPDGELFF
TGTGCCAGCAGTTGGGGGACAGGTCCCGACGGGGAGCTGTTTTTT
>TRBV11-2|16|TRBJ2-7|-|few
CASSAYRDGGRLEQYF
TGTGCCAGCAGCGCGTACAGGGACGGAGGACGTCTCGAGCAGTACTTC
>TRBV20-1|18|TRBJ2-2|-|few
CSARVPALSLPNTGELFF
TGCAGTGCTAGAGTTCCGGCCTTAAGTCTCCCGAACACCGGGGAGCTGTTTTTT
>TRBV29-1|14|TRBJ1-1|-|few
CSAEGWEANTEAFF
TGCAGCGCCGAGGGGTGGGAGGCGAACACTGAAGCTTTCTTT
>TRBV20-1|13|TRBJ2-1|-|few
CSARARTLNEQFF
TGCAGTGCTAGAGCGCGGACCCTCAATGAGCAGTTCTTC
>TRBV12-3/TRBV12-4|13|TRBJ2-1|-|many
CASSLASYNEQFF
TGTGCCAGCAGTTTGGCCTCTTACAATGAGCAGTTCTTC
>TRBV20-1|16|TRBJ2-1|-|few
CSAHAREGSSYNEQFF
TGCAGTGCGCACGCTAGGGAAGGAAGCTCCTACAATGAGCAGTTCTTC
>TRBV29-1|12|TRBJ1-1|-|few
CSGRGLNTEAFF
TGCAGCGGGCGGGGGCTGAACACTGAAGCTTTCTTT
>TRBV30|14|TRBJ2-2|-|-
CACLKEGTTGELFF
TGTGCCTGCCTTAAGGAGGGGACCACCGGGGAGCTGTTTTTT
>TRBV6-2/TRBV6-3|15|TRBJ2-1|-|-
CASSPPQWSIGEQFF
TGTGCCAGCAGTCCTCCTCAGTGGAGTATCGGTGAGCAGTTCTTC
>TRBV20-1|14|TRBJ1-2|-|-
CSARDLDVSYGYTF
TGCAGTGCTAGAGACTTGGACGTGAGCTATGGCTACACCTTC
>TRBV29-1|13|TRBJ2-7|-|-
CSVEEGEGYEQYF
TGCAGCGTTGAAGAGGGGGAAGGCTACGAGCAGTACTTC
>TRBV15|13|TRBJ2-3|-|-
CATSTTSFDTQYF
TGTGCCACCAGCACCACTAGCTTCGATACGCAGTATTTT
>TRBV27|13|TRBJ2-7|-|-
CASSVRATYEQYF
TGTGCCAGCAGTGTCCGGGCCACTTACGAGCAGTACTTC
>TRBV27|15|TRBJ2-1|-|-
CASSLSGTSYNEQFF
TGTGCCAGCAGTTTATCGGGGACCAGCTACAATGAGCAGTTCTTC
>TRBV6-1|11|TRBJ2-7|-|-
CATFESYEQYF
TGTGCCACCTTTGAGAGCTACGAGCAGTACTTC
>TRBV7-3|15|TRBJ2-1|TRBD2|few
CASSPLAGNYNEQFF
TGTGCCAGCAGCCCTCTAGCGGGGAACTACAATGAGCAGTTCTTC
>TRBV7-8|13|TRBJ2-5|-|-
CASTRGLQETQYF
TGTGCCAGCACCCGAGGGCTCCAAGAGACCCAGTACTTC
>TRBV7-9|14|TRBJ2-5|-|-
CASSPGQTQETQYF
TGTGCCAGCAGTCCGGGTCAGACCCAAGAGACCCAGTACTTC
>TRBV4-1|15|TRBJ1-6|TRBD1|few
CASSQVGQGIGALHF
TGCGCCAGCAGCCAAGTCGGACAGGGGATAGGGGCCCTCCACTTT
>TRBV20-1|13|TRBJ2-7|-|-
CSARGQGRYEQYF
TGCAGTGCTAGAGGCCAGGGAAGGTACGAGCAGTACTTC
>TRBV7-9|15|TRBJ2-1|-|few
CASSLWTGGSNEQFF
TGTGCCAGCAGCTTATGGACAGGAGGGAGTAATGAGCAGTTCTTC
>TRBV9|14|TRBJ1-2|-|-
CASSDRAGFAGYTF
TGTGCCAGCAGCGACAGGGCTGGTTTCGCTGGCTACACCTTC
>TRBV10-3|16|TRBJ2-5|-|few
CAISEPAAHLEGTQYF
TGTGCCATCAGTGAGCCCGCGGCACATCTGGAAGGGACCCAGTACTTC
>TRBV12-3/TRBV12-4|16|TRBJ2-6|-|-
CASSFFGVSGANVLTF
TGTGCCAGCAGTTTTTTTGGAGTCTCTGGGGCCAACGTCCTGACTTTC
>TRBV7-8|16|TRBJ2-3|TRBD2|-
CASSSDSGGAPDTQYF
TGTGCCAGCAGCAGCGATAGCGGGGGGGCTCCAGATACGCAGTATTTT
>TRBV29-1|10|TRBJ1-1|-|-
CSAKNTEAFF
TGCAGCGCCAAGAACACTGAAGCTTTCTTT
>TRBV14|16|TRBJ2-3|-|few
CASSQSLGGSTDTQYF
TGTGCCAGCAGCCAATCCCTGGGTGGCTCTACAGATACGCAGTATTTT
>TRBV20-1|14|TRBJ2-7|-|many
CSARDRESAYEQYF
TGCAGTGCTAGAGATCGGGAGTCGGCCTACGAGCAGTACTTC
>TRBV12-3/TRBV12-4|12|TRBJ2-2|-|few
CASSLGFWELFF
TGTGCCAGCAGTTTAGGGTTCTGGGAGCTGTTTTTT
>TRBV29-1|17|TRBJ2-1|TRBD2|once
CSVGAERGPRSYNEQFF
TGCAGCGTTGGAGCAGAGCGGGGGCCCCGCTCCTACAATGAGCAGTTCTTC